The 17 T cell receptor beta chains below come from one sample, sequenced in a study of shared clonotypes between healthy human individuals. Only in-frame clones appear in the TCRdb table, and some are missing; sequencing was by immunoSEQ multiplex PCR. The profile shows fewer than 1.6 million clones, approximately 98.5% of them singletons. Sequenced material: naive CD4+ T cells sorted from blood. Subset: CD45RA+ positively selected. The source of these receptors is a man aged 25-45 years in good health.

The rearrangement links TRBV29-1 to TRBJ2-7; 11 bases agree with TRBD1. The V and J ends lost 6 bases and 4 bases, in that order; junction bases with no gene match: 5. CDR1 SQVTM and CDR2 ANQGSEA come from the germline V gene. CDR3 size: 13 residues. Here the CDR3 reads CSVARDRGYEQYF. The CDR3 DNA reads as TGCAGCGTCGCGAGGGACAGGGGGTACGAGCAGTACTTC.

The V call is TRBV18, the J call TRBJ1-4; tentative D call: TRBD1 (6 bases). The CDR3 loop spans 15 amino acids. The germline V gene encodes CDR1 KGHSH and CDR2 LQKENI. V lost 3 bases, J lost 8 bases, and 16 bases lay in between. CDR3 in DNA: TGTGCCAGCTCACCCGAGACAGGACGTTGGGAAAAACTGTTTTTT. Translating gives CASSPETGRWEKLFF.

The genes are TRBV7-3 and TRBJ2-1; 13 bases are shared with TRBD2. Germline V gives CDR1 SGHTA, CDR2 FQGTGA. Trimming removed 5 bases from V and 7 bases from J; junction bases left unmatched: 2. This CDR3 is 14 amino acids long. The CDR3 protein is CASSAGLAGNEQFF. The CDR3 bases are TGTGCCAGCAGCGCGGGACTAGCGGGAAATGAGCAGTTCTTC.

The chain links TRBV6-4 to TRBJ1-2; the D is unclear. V was clipped by 4 bases and J by 8 bases, with 14 bases between them. The CDR3 runs 13 residues. The germline gives CDR1 MRHNA, CDR2 SNTAGT. The CDR3 bases are TGTGCCAGCAGTGTTAGGGCCCTTAGGGGCTACACCTTC. Its protein product is CASSVRALRGYTF.

V is TRBV5-1 and J is TRBJ2-7, with 9 bases aligning to TRBD1. The trim removed 3 bases at V and 3 bases at J, leaving 7 bases unmatched. The CDR3 has 15 residues. Germline V gene data show CDR1 as SGHRS and CDR2 as YFSETQ. CDR3 bases: TGCGCCAGCAGCTCCGCCGGGACAGGGATCTACGAGCAGTACTTC. Its translation: CASSSAGTGIYEQYF.

This chain uses TRBV30 with TRBJ1-1, with TRBD1 as a possible D gene (6 bases). Germline V CDR1 and CDR2: GTSNPN, SVGIG (reference sequence). The CDR3 has 14 amino acids. Trimming stripped 5 bases from V and 5 bases from J, with 18 bases between. The CDR3 loop is CAWVRGGLRTEAFF. The DNA of the CDR3 is TGTGCCTGGGTACGCGGGGGCCTGAGGACTGAAGCTTTCTTT.

The gene calls are TRBV6-6 and TRBJ1-5; tentative D call: TRBD1 (5 bases). The CDR3 is 13 residues long. Trimming removed 6 bases from V and 7 bases from J, with 13 bases in between. Germline CDR1 is MNHNY and CDR2 is SVGAGI (reference sequence). CDR3 region: CASSRADDQPQHF. The CDR3 DNA follows: TGTGCCAGCAGCAGGGCAGATGACCAGCCCCAGCATTTT.

The CDR3, as DNA: TGTGCCAGCAGCCGCGGGAGGGCCCCCTACAATGAGCAGTTCTTC. Translated, it gives CASSRGRAPYNEQFF. The chain employs TRBV27 and TRBJ2-1; 9 nucleotides align to TRBD2. The junction had 5 bases not matched to a gene; V was cut back by 6 bases and J by 2 bases. The CDR3 is 15 residues long. Germline V lookup: CDR1 MNHEY, CDR2 SMNVEV (reference sequence).

The V and J genes are TRBV30 and TRBJ1-5; D is unresolved. V was cut by 0 bases and J by 3 bases, with 15 bases left in between. The CDR3 length is 16 residues. Germline CDR1 is GTSNPN and CDR2 is SVGIG (reference sequence). CDR3 nucleotide sequence: TGTGCCTGGAGTGTACGTTTTAGGTCCTCCAATCAGCCCCAGCATTTT. Translation: CAWSVRFRSSNQPQHF.

This clone was counted once. CDR3 sequence (DNA): TGTGCCATCAGCTACGACAGAGACACTGAAGCTTTCTTT. It is translated as CAISYDRDTEAFF. The chain carries TRBV10-3 and TRBJ1-1; maybe TRBD1 (5 bases). Germline lookup yields CDR1 ENHRY and CDR2 SYGVKD. V lost 6 bases to trimming and J lost 3 bases, with 11 bases between them. There are 13 residues in the CDR3.

As to this clone: Its ends do not fully match the called genes, so a read error is possible. The chain uses TRBV10-2 and TRBJ2-1; 7 bases are a match to TRBD2. Germline CDR1 is WSHSY and CDR2 is SAAADI. The CDR3 length is 14 residues. The CDR3 DNA reads TGCGCCACCAGTTTGCGGGAGACCCGGAATGAGCAGTTCTTC. Amino acid sequence: CATSLRETRNEQFF.

Details on this clone: At the DNA level, this CDR3 is encoded by other sequences in the same sample as well. The chain links TRBV15 to TRBJ1-1; D remains unclear. V was cut by 4 bases and J by 0 bases, with 9 bases left in between. The CDR3 length is 14 residues. Germline V CDR1 and CDR2: LNHNV, YYDKDF (reference sequence). CDR3 protein: CATSKAVMNTEAFF. The CDR3 DNA sequence: TGTGCCACCAGCAAGGCAGTCATGAACACTGAAGCTTTCTTT.

V and J are TRBV11-2 and TRBJ2-3; 13 bases match TRBD2. CDR1 is SGHAT, CDR2 FQNNGV, per germline. CDR3 length: 18 residues. V was clipped by 5 bases and J by 4 bases; unmatched bases: 12. CDR3 loop: CASSTSRTSGSRADTQYF. The CDR3 DNA is TGTGCCAGCAGCACCTCTCGGACTAGCGGGAGTCGTGCAGATACGCAGTATTTT.

The chain couples TRBV5-5 to TRBJ2-7; 11 bases are a match to TRBD2. V dropped 3 bases and J dropped 5; count of bases not matched to a gene: 7. CDR1 SGHKS and CDR2 YYEKEE come from the germline V gene (reference sequence). The CDR3 spans 15 residues. This CDR3 reads CASSSLAGGVDEQYF. The CDR3 DNA is TGTGCCAGCAGCTCCTTAGCGGGAGGGGTCGACGAGCAGTACTTC. Full variable domain (missing parts from reference TRBV5-5 and TRBJ2-7): DAGVTQSPTHLIKTRGQQVTLRCSPISGHKSVSWYQQVLGQGPQFIFQYYEKEERGRGNFPDRFSARQFPNYSSELNVNALLLGDSALYLCASSSLAGGVDEQYFGPGTRLTVT.

V and J are TRBV5-1 and TRBJ1-2; possible D gene TRBD1, 5 bases. V lost 1 base to trimming and J lost 4 bases, with 14 bases between them. Germline V CDR1 and CDR2: SGHRS, YFSETQ. CDR3 length: 15 residues. The CDR3 is CASSLMQGAGYGYTF. Written as DNA, the CDR3 is TGCGCCAGCAGCTTGATGCAGGGTGCGGGCTATGGCTACACCTTC.

The chain uses TRBV6-5 and TRBJ1-3; no definite D call. Germline-derived CDR1 and CDR2 are MNHEY and SVGAGI. V was trimmed by 5 bases and J by 0 bases, leaving 5 bases between them. This CDR3 is 13 amino acids long. The CDR3 sequence is CASSALSGNTIYF. The CDR3 region has the DNA TGTGCCAGCAGTGCCCTCTCTGGAAACACCATATATTTT.

The CDR3 sequence: CASSQRDRGPGYTF. The CDR3 nucleotides read TGTGCCAGCTCCCAAAGAGACCGGGGGCCTGGCTACACCTTC. The chain couples TRBV6-1 to TRBJ1-2; D may be TRBD1 (6 bases). CDR3 length: 14 residues. CDR1 and CDR2 (germline): MNHNS, SASEGT. V was clipped by 8 bases and J by 7 bases, with 20 bases between them.